The entry that follows covers one T cell receptor (beta chain) sequence. Libraries were prepared by immunoSEQ multiplex PCR; TCRdb keeps only in-frame clonotypes and omits some of them. The table includes a few hundred thousand clones, 81% detected once. These data belong to a study of blood T cell repertoires in COVID-19. Across roughly 25 US areas, participants ranged in age from about 18 to 100 years. The receptor was derived from a man between 40 and 49 years old who had recovered from COVID-19. Sequencing was performed on PBMCs or T cells enriched from blood (not recorded which).

Written as DNA, the CDR3 is TGTGCTAGTGGACCACAGGGGAACACTGAAGCTTTCTTT. Encoded protein: CASGPQGNTEAFF. The V gene is TRBV12-5, the J gene TRBJ1-1; a weak D match, TRBD1 (6 bases). The CDR3 runs to 13 residues. V shed 6 bases and J shed 1 base, with 9 bases lying between them. Germline V gives CDR1 LGHNT, CDR2 FRNRAP. The full variable domain, completed using reference TRBV12-5 and TRBJ1-1, is DARVTQTPRHKVTEMGQEVTMRCQPILGHNTVFWYRQTMMQGLELLAYFRNRAPLDDSGMPKDRFSAEMPDATLATLKIQPSEPRDSAVYFCASGPQGNTEAFFGQGTRLTVV.